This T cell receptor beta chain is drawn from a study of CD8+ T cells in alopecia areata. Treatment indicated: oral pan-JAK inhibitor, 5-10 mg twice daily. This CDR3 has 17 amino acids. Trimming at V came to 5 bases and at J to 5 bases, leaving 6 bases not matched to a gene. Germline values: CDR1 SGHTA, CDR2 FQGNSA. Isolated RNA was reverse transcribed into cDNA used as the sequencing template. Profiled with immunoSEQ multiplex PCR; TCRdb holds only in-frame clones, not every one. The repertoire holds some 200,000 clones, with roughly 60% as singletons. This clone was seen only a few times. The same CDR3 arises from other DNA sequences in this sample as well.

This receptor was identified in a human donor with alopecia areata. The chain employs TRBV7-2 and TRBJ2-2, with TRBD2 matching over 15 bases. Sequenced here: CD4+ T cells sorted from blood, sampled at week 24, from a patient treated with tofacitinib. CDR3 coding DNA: TGTGCCAGCAGCCCCCCAGGACTAGCGGGAGGGACCGGGGAGCTGTTTTTT. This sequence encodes CASSPPGLAGGTGELFF.